This paragraph reports one T cell receptor beta chain. The data derive from a study of T cell changes during pregnancy in multiple sclerosis. With V trimmed by 4 bases and J by 6 bases, 5 bases remained unmatched. This CDR3 spans 13 amino acids. The germline gives CDR1 SNHLY, CDR2 FYNNEI. The data were produced by immunoSEQ multiplex PCR, yet TCRdb's version contains in-frame clones alone and is incomplete. The sample includes tens of thousands of clones, about nine tenths of them seen just once. The sample consisted of peripheral blood, taken in the second trimester of pregnancy. The chain employs TRBV2 and TRBJ1-2; 7 bases agree with TRBD1. The receptor was isolated from a female donor with multiple sclerosis, enrolled in a pregnancy study. CDR3 nucleotides: TGTGCCAGCAGTGGAGACAGGGTCAATGGCTACACCTTC. This gives the protein CASSGDRVNGYTF.